This T cell receptor beta chain was obtained from a study of CD8 T cells in Susac syndrome. The RNA, 0.5 to 1 ug, was put through reverse transcription using random hexamers. Multiplex immunoSEQ PCR targeted 54 Vbeta and 13 Jbeta TCR beta segments. TCRdb independently ran MiXCR on the immunoSEQ multiplex PCR reads; one entry per CDR3 protein. The sample consists of approximately 190,000 distinct CDR3 sequences, 90% to 95% of them appearing once. CDR1 is MNHEY and CDR2 is SMNVEV in the germline V gene (reference sequence). The V segment lost 5 bases and the J segment 2 bases; nucleotides outside the gene matches: 12. CDR3 length: 17 residues. It was treatment-naive patients with stable or active relapsing-remitting disease who made up the multiple sclerosis controls.

The chain uses TRBV27 and TRBJ2-4; 7 nucleotides align to TRBD2. This receptor was taken from a human donor with multiple sclerosis. The specimen was CD4+ T cells from PBMCs. The CDR3 nucleotides read TGTGCCAGCAGTCCCATCGGGCGCGGGAGTTCCAAAAACATTCAGTACTTC. It translates to CASSPIGRGSSKNIQYF.